The clone carrying this T cell receptor beta chain was recorded at least ten times. Its target is not known. V gave up 6 bases and J gave up 3 bases; unmatched junction bases: 4. CDR3 size: 13 residues. Germline V gene lookup returns CDR1 SQVTM and CDR2 ANQGSEA. Researchers built TCR beta libraries using quantitative 5'-RACE with molecular barcodes. One entry per CDR3 protein results from TCRdb running MiXCR on the 5' RACE reads. This sample has tens of thousands of distinct CDR3 sequences, with 6.2% found just once. This record comes from a study of CD8 T cells in ankylosing spondylitis. Findings and limits, study-wide: Reportedly, significant enrichment of disease-linked clones occurred in matched ankylosing spondylitis synovial fluid. The authors found the disease-linked clones to be CD8+ and relatively rare in peripheral blood.

Sequenced input: synovial fluid, either unsorted or a sorted T cell fraction (not recorded which). This receptor was obtained from a male donor with ankylosing spondylitis. V and J are TRBV29-1 and TRBJ2-3; 9 nucleotides match TRBD1. CDR3 coding DNA: TGCAGCGTCCGGACAGGGGAAACAGATACGCAGTATTTT. It is translated as CSVRTGETDTQYF.